This TCR beta chain was sequenced during a study of blood T cell repertoires in COVID-19. In the source study's methods: Using reference gene primer amplification, nucleated cell counts were estimated. Produced via immunoSEQ multiplex PCR; TCRdb's table is partial and in-frame only. Clonal size and the V and J genes are those of that table, whereas D and trimming came from the DNA. This table has around 50,000 clones, approximately 88% appearing once. V shed 4 bases and J 7 bases; nucleotides not matched to a gene: 7. In germline, CDR1 is SGHRS, CDR2 YFSETQ. This CDR3 spans 14 amino acids. Sequenced input: peripheral blood. J is TRBJ2-1 and V is TRBV5-1; TRBD1 aligns across 8 bases. The receptor's source is a man between 70 and 80 years old with acute or convalescent COVID-19. CDR3 residues: CASSIRTGLNEQFF. DNA of the CDR3: TGCGCCAGCAGCATAAGGACAGGGTTGAATGAGCAGTTCTTC. Using reference TRBV5-1 and TRBJ2-1 for the parts outside the CDR3, the full variable domain is KAGVTQTPRYLIKTRGQQVTLSCSPISGHRSVSWYQQTPGQGLQFLFEYFSETQRNKGNFPGRFSGRQFSNSRSEMNVSTLELGDSALYLCASSIRTGLNEQFFGPGTRLTVL.